The source of this T cell receptor beta chain is a study of blood T cells in healthy people across ages. With a J-beta primer mix and a sample-barcoded 5' primer, a second PCR ran roughly 6 to 11 cycles. With 12 random nucleotides, a template-switch adaptor tagged each individual cDNA molecule. TCRdb used MiXCR to reprocess the 5' RACE reads, holding one entry per CDR3 protein. The repertoire holds around 1,000,000 distinct CDR3 sequences, with about 25% as singletons. CDR3 length equals 13 residues. Trimming pared 7 bases from V and 2 bases from J, leaving 11 bases between. This same sample was also taken into another study, of T cells of mothers and their children. That paper adds: Whatever RNA was extracted went entirely into cDNA synthesis, at roughly 1.5 ug per 15 ul. Mothers and children who were related shared slightly more overlap than unrelated pairs, but not significantly more.

Sequencing used blood. This chain joins TRBV12-3 or TRBV12-4 and TRBJ1-2; D unclear. The sequence derives from a girl aged 2-10 years in good health. Written as DNA, the CDR3 is TGTGCCAGCACCATGGACCGAAACTATGGCTACACCTTC. Protein product: CASTMDRNYGYTF.